A single sample is the source of the 6 T cell receptor beta chains below, sequenced in a study of T cell changes during pregnancy in multiple sclerosis. Sequencing was performed with immunoSEQ multiplex PCR; in TCRdb, only in-frame clones are kept and a portion is missing. This table holds around 50,000 clones, over 85% found once. Sequences were derived from CD4+ T cells from peripheral blood mononuclear cells, sampled in the first trimester of pregnancy. The receptor source for this set is a female donor with multiple sclerosis, enrolled in a pregnancy study.

This chain uses TRBV6-1 with TRBJ1-6, with a possible D match to TRBD1 (6 bases). With 1 base removed from V and 7 bases from J, the gap between germline ends came to 17 bases. The CDR3 contains 17 residues. The V gene's germline CDR1 is MNHNS and CDR2 SASEGT. CDR3 residues: CASSEGITVRGNSPLHF. The DNA of the CDR3 is TGTGCCAGCAGTGAAGGAATTACGGTCAGGGGAAATTCACCCCTCCACTTT.

The genes are TRBV7-9 and TRBJ2-6, with TRBD1 matching over 12 bases. Germline loops: CDR1 SEHNR, CDR2 FQNEAQ (reference sequence). The CDR3 consists of 18 residues. V lost 5 bases and J lost 1; bases outside the gene matches: 6. CDR3: CASSGPGQGASGANVLTF. The CDR3 region has the DNA TGTGCCAGCAGCGGGCCGGGACAGGGGGCTTCTGGGGCCAACGTCCTGACTTTC.

The chain employs TRBV11-2 and TRBJ1-2; 8 bases line up with TRBD1. The trim removed 4 bases at V and 0 bases at J, leaving 13 bases unmatched. Germline CDR1 reads SGHAT; CDR2 reads FQNNGV. The CDR3 runs 18 residues. CDR3 in DNA: TGTGCCAGCAGCTCATTGACGGACAGGGCCCTAGCTAACTATGGCTACACCTTC. This sequence encodes CASSSLTDRALANYGYTF.

The CDR3 region has the DNA TGTGCCTGGAGTGTACAGTGGGGGCCCAACACCGGGGAGCTGTTTTTT. This gives the protein CAWSVQWGPNTGELFF. The chain couples TRBV30 to TRBJ2-2; tentative D call: TRBD1 (6 bases). The CDR3 is made up of 16 amino acids. Trimming took 0 bases from V and 2 from J, leaving 13 bases between them. The germline V gene encodes CDR1 GTSNPN and CDR2 SVGIG (reference sequence).

V gene TRBV5-1 combines with J gene TRBJ2-2; 7 bases line up with TRBD1. The CDR3 runs 16 residues. J lost 6 bases, V lost 0 bases, and 8 bases had no gene match. Germline loops: CDR1 SGHRS, CDR2 YFSETQ. The CDR3 nucleotides are TGCGCCAGCAGCTTGGGACACAGGGGCGCCCCCGGGGAGCTGTTTTTT. Amino acid sequence: CASSLGHRGAPGELFF.

The rearrangement joins TRBV14 to TRBJ2-2; D gene unclear. CDR3 length equals 15 residues. Germline lookup yields CDR1 SGHDN and CDR2 FVKESK. V was pared by 1 base and J by 6 bases, with 12 bases between. This CDR3 is CASSQGFVGAGELFF. The CDR3 DNA reads TGTGCCAGCAGCCAAGGGTTTGTGGGCGCCGGGGAGCTGTTTTTT.